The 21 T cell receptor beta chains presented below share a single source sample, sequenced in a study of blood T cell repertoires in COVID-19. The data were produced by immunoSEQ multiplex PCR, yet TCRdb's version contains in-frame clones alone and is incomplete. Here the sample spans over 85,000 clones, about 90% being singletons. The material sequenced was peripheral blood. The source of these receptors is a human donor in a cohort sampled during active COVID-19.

The DNA of the CDR3 is TGCAGCGCCGGACAGGGGGCGGGTCAGCCCCAGCATTTT. This translates into CSAGQGAGQPQHF. This sequence joins TRBV29-1 and TRBJ1-5; 11 bases are a match to TRBD1. The germline CDR1 and CDR2 sequences are SQVTM and ANQGSEA. CDR3 length equals 13 residues. With 7 bases clipped from V and 6 bases from J, the junction kept 5 bases outside the gene matches.

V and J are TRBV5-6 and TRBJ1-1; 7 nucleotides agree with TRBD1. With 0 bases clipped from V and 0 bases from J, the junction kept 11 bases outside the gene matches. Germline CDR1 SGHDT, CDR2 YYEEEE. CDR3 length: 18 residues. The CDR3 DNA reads TGTGCCAGCAGCTTGGTTCGCCTGAGGGACAGCATGAACACTGAAGCTTTCTTT. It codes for CASSLVRLRDSMNTEAFF. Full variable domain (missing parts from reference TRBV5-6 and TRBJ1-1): DAGVTQSPTHLIKTRGQQVTLRCSPKSGHDTVSWYQQALGQGPQFIFQYYEEEERQRGNFPDRFSGHQFPNYSSELNVNALLLGDSALYLCASSLVRLRDSMNTEAFFGQGTRLTVV.

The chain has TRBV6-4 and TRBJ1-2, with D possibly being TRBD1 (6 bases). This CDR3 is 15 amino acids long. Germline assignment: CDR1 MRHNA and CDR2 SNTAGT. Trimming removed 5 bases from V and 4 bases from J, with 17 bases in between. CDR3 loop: CASSPQQGGTYGYTF. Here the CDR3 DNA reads TGTGCCAGCAGTCCCCAACAGGGAGGGACCTATGGCTACACCTTC.

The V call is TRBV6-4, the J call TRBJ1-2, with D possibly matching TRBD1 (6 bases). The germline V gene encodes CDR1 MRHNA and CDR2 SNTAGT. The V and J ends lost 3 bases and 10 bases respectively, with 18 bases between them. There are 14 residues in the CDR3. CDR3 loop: CASSEQGIPSVYTF. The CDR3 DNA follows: TGTGCCAGCAGTGAACAGGGTATTCCTTCTGTCTACACCTTC.

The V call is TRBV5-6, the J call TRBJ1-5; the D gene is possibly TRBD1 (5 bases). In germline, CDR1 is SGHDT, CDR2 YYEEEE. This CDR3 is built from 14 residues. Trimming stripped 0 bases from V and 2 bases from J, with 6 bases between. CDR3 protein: CASSLGGGNQPQHF. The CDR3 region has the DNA TGTGCCAGCAGCTTGGGGGGCGGCAATCAGCCCCAGCATTTT.

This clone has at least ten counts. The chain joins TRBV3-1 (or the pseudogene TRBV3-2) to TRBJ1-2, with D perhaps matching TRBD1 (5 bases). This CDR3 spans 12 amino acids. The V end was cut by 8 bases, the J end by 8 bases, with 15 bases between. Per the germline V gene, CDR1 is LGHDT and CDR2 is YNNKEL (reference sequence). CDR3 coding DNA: TGTGCCAGCCGTCAGGCGGGGGGAGGCTACACCTTC. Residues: CASRQAGGGYTF.

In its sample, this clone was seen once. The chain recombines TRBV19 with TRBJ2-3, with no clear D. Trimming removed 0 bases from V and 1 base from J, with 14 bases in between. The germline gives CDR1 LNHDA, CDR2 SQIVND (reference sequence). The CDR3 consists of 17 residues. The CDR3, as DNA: TGTGCCAGTAGTATAGATGAGCGAGCAGTAGGCACAGATACGCAGTATTTT. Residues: CASSIDERAVGTDTQYF.

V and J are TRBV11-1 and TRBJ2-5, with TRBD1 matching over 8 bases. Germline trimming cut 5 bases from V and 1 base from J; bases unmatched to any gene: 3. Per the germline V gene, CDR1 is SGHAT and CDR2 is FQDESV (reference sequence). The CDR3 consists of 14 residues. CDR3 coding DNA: TGTGCCAGCAGCACTGGACAGGGCCAAGAGACCCAGTACTTC. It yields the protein CASSTGQGQETQYF.

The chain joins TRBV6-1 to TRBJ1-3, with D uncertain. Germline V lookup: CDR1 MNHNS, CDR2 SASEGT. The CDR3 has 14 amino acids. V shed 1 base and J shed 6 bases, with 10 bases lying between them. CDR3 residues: CASSEVSLANTIYF. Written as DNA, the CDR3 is TGTGCCAGCAGTGAAGTGAGTCTTGCAAACACCATATATTTT.

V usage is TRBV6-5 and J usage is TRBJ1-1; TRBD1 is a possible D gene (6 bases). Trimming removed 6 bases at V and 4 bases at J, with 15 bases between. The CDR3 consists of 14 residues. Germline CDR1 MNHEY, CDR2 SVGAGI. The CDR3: CASSQITGLTEAFF. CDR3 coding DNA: TGTGCCAGCAGCCAAATTACAGGGCTCACTGAAGCTTTCTTT.

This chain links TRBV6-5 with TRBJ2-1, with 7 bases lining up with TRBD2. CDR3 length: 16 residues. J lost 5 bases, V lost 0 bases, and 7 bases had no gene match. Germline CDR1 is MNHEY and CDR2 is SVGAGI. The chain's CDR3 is CASSYSMGGRNNEQFF. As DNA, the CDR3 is TGTGCCAGCAGTTACTCGATGGGAGGGCGGAACAATGAGCAGTTCTTC.

The CDR3 is CASSIDRRTLYNSPLHF. In DNA, the CDR3 is TGTGCCAGTAGTATAGACAGGCGAACCTTATATAATTCACCCCTCCACTTT. The rearrangement links TRBV19 to TRBJ1-6; unclear D gene. This CDR3 is 17 amino acids long. V lost 0 bases and J lost 4, with 13 bases in between. From germline, CDR1 is LNHDA and CDR2 SQIVND (reference sequence).

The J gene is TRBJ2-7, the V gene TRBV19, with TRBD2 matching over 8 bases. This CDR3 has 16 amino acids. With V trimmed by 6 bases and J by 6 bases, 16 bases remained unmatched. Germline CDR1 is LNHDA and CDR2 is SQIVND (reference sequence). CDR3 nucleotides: TGTGCCAGTAGCTCCCCCAGCGGGAGATTAATTCCCGAGCAGTACTTC. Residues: CASSSPSGRLIPEQYF.

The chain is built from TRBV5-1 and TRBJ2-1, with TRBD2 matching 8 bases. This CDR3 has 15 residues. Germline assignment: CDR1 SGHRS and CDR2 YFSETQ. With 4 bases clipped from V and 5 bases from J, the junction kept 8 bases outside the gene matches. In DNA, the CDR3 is TGCGCCAGCAGCCGGGGGGTAGCGGGAAACAATGAGCAGTTCTTC. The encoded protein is CASSRGVAGNNEQFF.

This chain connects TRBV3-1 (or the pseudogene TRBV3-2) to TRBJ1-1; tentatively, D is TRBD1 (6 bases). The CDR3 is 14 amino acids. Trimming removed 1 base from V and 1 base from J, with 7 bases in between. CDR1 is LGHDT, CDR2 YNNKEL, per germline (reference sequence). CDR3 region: CASSQGTENTEAFF. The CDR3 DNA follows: TGTGCCAGCAGCCAAGGGACAGAGAACACTGAAGCTTTCTTT.

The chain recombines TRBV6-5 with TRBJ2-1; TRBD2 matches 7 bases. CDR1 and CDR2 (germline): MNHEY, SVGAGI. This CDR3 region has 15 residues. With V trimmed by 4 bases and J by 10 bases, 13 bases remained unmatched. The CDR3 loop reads CASSSRSGQRTEQFF. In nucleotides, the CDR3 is TGTGCCAGCAGTTCCCGTAGCGGGCAGCGAACAGAGCAGTTCTTC.

CDR3 DNA sequence: TGCGCCAGCAGCTCGACCGGGACAGAGCAGTTCTTC. Translating gives CASSSTGTEQFF. V is TRBV5-1 and J is TRBJ2-1; TRBD1 might be the D (6 bases). Germline V gives CDR1 SGHRS, CDR2 YFSETQ. This CDR3 region has 12 residues. V was pared by 3 bases and J by 10 bases, with 11 bases between.

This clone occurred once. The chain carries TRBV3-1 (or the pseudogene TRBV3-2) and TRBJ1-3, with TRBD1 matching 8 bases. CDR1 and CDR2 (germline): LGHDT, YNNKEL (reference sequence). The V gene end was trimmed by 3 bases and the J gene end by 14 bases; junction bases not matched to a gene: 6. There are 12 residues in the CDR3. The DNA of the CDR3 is TGTGCCAGCAGCCAGTTACAGGGGGAGGTATATTTT. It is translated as CASSQLQGEVYF.

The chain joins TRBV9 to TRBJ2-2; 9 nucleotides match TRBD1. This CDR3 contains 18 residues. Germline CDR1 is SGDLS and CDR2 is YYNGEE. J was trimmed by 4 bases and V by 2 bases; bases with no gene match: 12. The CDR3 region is CASSVRGTGLPPTGELFF. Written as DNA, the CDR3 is TGTGCCAGCAGCGTCAGGGGGACAGGGCTGCCCCCCACCGGGGAGCTGTTTTTT.

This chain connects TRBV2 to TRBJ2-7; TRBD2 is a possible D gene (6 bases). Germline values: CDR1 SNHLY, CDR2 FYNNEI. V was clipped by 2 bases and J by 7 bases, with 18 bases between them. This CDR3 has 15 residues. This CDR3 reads CASSEFREMGGEQYF. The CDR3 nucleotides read TGTGCCAGCAGTGAATTTAGGGAAATGGGGGGTGAGCAGTACTTC. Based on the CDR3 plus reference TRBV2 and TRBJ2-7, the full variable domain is EPEVTQTPSHQVTQMGQEVILRCVPISNHLYFYWYRQILGQKVEFLVSFYNNEISEKSEIFDDQFSVERPDGSNFTLKIRSTKLEDSAMYFCASSEFREMGGEQYFGPGTRLTVT.

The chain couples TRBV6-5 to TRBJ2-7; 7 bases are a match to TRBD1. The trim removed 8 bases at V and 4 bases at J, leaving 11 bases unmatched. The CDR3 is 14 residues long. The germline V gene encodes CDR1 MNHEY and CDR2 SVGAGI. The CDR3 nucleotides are TGTGCCAGCCGGAACAGGGGAGCGCGTTACGAGCAGTACTTC. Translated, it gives CASRNRGARYEQYF.